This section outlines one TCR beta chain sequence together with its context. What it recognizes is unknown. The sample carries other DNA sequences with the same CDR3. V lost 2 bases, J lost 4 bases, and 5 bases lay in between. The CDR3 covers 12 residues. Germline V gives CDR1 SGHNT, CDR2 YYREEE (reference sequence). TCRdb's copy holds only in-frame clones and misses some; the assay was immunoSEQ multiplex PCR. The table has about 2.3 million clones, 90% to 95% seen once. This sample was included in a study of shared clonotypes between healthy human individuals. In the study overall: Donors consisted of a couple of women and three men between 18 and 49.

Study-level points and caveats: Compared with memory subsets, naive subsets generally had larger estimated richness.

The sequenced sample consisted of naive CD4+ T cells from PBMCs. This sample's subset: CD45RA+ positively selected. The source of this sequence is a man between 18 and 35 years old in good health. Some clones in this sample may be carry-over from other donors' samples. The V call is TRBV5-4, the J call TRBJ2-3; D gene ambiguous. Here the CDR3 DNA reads TGTGCCAGCAGCTTAAAGGCAGATACGCAGTATTTT. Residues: CASSLKADTQYF.